This T cell receptor beta chain was sequenced for a study of CD8 T cells in ankylosing spondylitis (dated by TCRdb to about 2017). Study-level background: T cell receptor beta repertoires were profiled in healthy donors and ankylosing spondylitis patients so that disease-linked TCR variants could be found. The whole study cohort included roughly 110 healthy donors and 25 or so ankylosing spondylitis patients. Peripheral blood was sampled, and synovial fluid was additionally collected from ankylosing spondylitis patients.

A distance of 15 bases separates the germline ends of V and J, which lose 5 bases and 7 bases respectively. The CDR3 runs 14 residues from the cysteine to the phenylalanine. Here the CDR3 DNA is all that survives: 42 bases in frame from base 1. Sequenced on an Illumina HiSeq 2500. Quantitative 5'-RACE with molecular barcodes was used to prepare TCR beta libraries. Per the source publication's procedure: A new computational method, built on a probabilistic model of VDJ rearrangement, was used to identify disease-linked TCR variants. TCRdb handled the public reads itself, with Q25 trimming in fastp and clone calling in MiXCR, and kept productive beta chains. Here each entry gathers all rows of one CDR3 protein and keeps the most common genes and DNA. These V and J calls are TCRdb output, not the study's own analysis. The sample records some 800,000 distinct CDR3 sequences, 12% of which are singletons. 0.51% of the sample rests with the top ten.

About this clonotype itself: This clone's antigen is unknown. No qualities accompany the bases; no much larger clone lies one base away.

The paper as a whole reports these results and caveats: In peripheral blood, the disease-linked clones were found at relatively low frequencies and had a CD8+ phenotype. The disease-linked clones were reported as significantly enriched in matched synovial fluid samples from ankylosing spondylitis patients. Some motif variants were previously reported in synovial fluid and blood of reactive arthritis patients, suggesting common disease-initiation mechanisms. Blood from ankylosing spondylitis patients appeared to be characterized by a TCR beta motif made up of several highly homologous amino acid variants.

The material sequenced was blood, either unsorted or a sorted T cell fraction (not recorded which). The chain is encoded by TRBV12-3 or TRBV12-4 joined to TRBJ1-5, with a tentative D gene TRBD1 over 6 matching bases. The TCR sequence derives from a male donor with ankylosing spondylitis. The nucleotide sequence is TGTGCCAGCAGTGGAGGGGGGTTTCGCCAGCCCCAGCATTTT. Protein translation: CASSGGGFRQPQHF.